The source of this T cell receptor beta chain is a study of glioma-infiltrating T cells. The germline CDR1 and CDR2 sequences are SGHTA and FQGNSA. With 5 bases removed from V and 1 base from J, the gap between germline ends came to 7 bases. This CDR3 is 13 amino acids long. Using RNA template, CDR3s of TCR alpha and beta were amplified with iRepertoire arm-PCR. One-step reverse transcription and amplification started from approximately 100-400 ng of tissue mRNA or PBMC total RNA. TCRdb re-called the multiplex PCR reads with MiXCR, one entry per CDR3 protein. The sample carries about 140,000 distinct CDR3 sequences, approximately 39% recorded once. General study points: Non-neoplastic patients had below-expected tissue-blood divergence, while all gliomas exceeded expectation.

Points on this clonotype: Antigen specificity is unknown.

This TCR was sampled from a human donor with low-grade glioma or glioblastoma, undergoing nonglioma brain surgery, or in good health (not recorded which). The sequencing input was glioma tissue, nonneoplastic brain tissue, or PBMCs (not recorded which). The chain joins TRBV7-2 to TRBJ2-3; D is unresolved. The CDR3 DNA reads TGTGCCAGCAGCCGGAGAGGCACAGATACGCAGTATTTT. Its protein product is CASSRRGTDTQYF.